This TCR beta chain was identified in a study of T cells in Graves' hyperthyroidism and ophthalmopathy (dated by TCRdb to about 2019). The study in broad terms: Peripheral blood samples were taken at the time of initial diagnosis, prior to any treatment. To identify TCR V-J signatures that set the groups apart, the researchers used a discovery cohort of 100 patients, made up of roughly 45 with Graves' ophthalmopathy and some 60 with stable Graves' hyperthyroidism. An independent validation cohort of around 19 hyperthyroidism patients and about 15 patients who later progressed to ophthalmopathy tested prospective prediction of ophthalmopathy. The roughly 90 discovery patients were divided at random into training and test sets in a 7:3 ratio. The study also compared thyroid tissue and blood T-cell repertoires from several Graves' hyperthyroidism patients. Following sampling, methimazole starting at 30 mg daily was given to hyperthyroidism patients, and high-dose intravenous methylprednisolone was given to ophthalmopathy patients. According to the paper, TCR Vbeta CDR3 sequencing was carried out on more than 120 peripheral blood samples, which came from fewer than 50 ophthalmopathy, around 74 hyperthyroidism and about 17 progressor patients. Here is what the overall study found, with its caveats: In validation, the model predicted progression to ophthalmopathy a median of approximately 6.6 months before onset, with about 71% sensitivity and 72.22% specificity. No statistical method was used to set the sample size in advance, and investigators knew the group allocation. Most expanded thyroid clonotypes (frequency above 0.001) were also detected in blood, suggesting blood repertoires may reflect thyroid immune responses. In cross-validation, a model built on a 13 V-J signature told ophthalmopathy apart from stable hyperthyroidism with 85% to 90% sensitivity and about 81% specificity, and in testing the same model reached 80%/75%.

As encoded in the germline V gene, CDR1 is SGHAT while CDR2 is FQNNGV. The junction shows trimming of 2 bases on V and 7 bases on J, plus 0 bases between the germline ends. Taken from cysteine to phenylalanine, the CDR3 has 10 residues. The sequence is cut down to CDR3 DNA, 30 bases in frame from base 1. The table lists this clonotype with many counts. Its antigen specificity is not known. Base qualities are not at hand, and no much larger clone is one base apart. The TCR beta CDR3 regions were amplified from the RNA transcripts. The TCR CDR3 was subjected to a first round of RT-PCR using the HTBI primer set and the Qiagen OneStep RT-PCR kit. Libraries were constructed in a second round of multiplex PCR, after which size selection and purification were performed. Sequencing of the libraries was done on an Illumina HiSeq2000 using paired-end 100 bp reads. The paper's data handling went like this. Raw data were processed with SOAPnuke, discarding reads with adapters, uncalled bases, mean Phred below 15, or no exact constant-primer or identifier match. COPE v1.2.5 was used to merge the high-quality paired reads, and each unique nucleotide sequence was defined as a clonotype. Clonotypes were aligned to IMGT TRBV, TRBD and TRBJ reference segments using MiTCR v1.1. The analysis was restricted to V-J combinations with a frequency above 0.0001, which together covered over 99% of the repertoires. The TCS score was defined as F50 (clonal expansion) divided by E x V (chaos), with BLOSUM62-based TCRdist calculated between CDR3 peptides within each V-J. Welch's t-statistics and random forest reduced fewer than 550 V-J features to 13, which were used in a naive Bayes classifier (R e1071). The raw public reads went through TCRdb reprocessing: fastp at Q25, MiXCR clone calling, in-frame beta chains kept. Records with the same CDR3 protein are collapsed into one entry carrying the most frequent genes and DNA. The V and J calls and clone size come from TCRdb's table, not from the authors' own analysis. The sample profile shows about 130,000 distinct CDR3 sequences; approximately 20% of them were found once. The ten largest clones take up roughly 73% of the sample.

Hyperthyroidism patients were aged 18 to 65 years and newly diagnosed, with disease duration of less than 2 months. Patients with uncontrolled infections, other autoimmune diseases, pregnancy or lactation were excluded. Diagnoses were based on clinical symptoms, serum thyroxine and TRAb, thyroid ultrasound and orbital computed tomography. Blood from progressor patients was collected at the time of first diagnosis with hyperthyroidism, before any ophthalmopathy symptoms had appeared. PBMCs were isolated from about 10 ml of fresh peripheral blood by Ficoll-Paque density gradient centrifugation. Progressor patients were initially diagnosed with Graves' hyperthyroidism and developed ophthalmopathy during follow-up. Trizol reagent was used to extract total RNA, and RNA quality was then checked on an Agilent 2100 Bioanalyzer.

The sequence was collected from a woman aged 45-65 years with Graves' hyperthyroidism that later progressed to Graves' ophthalmopathy. Rearrangement joined TRBV11-2 to TRBJ2-1; a confident D gene designation cannot be given. The sample taken for sequencing was blood. The CDR3 has the sequence CASSLNEQFF. The DNA reads as follows: TGTGCCAGCAGCTTAAATGAGCAGTTCTTC.